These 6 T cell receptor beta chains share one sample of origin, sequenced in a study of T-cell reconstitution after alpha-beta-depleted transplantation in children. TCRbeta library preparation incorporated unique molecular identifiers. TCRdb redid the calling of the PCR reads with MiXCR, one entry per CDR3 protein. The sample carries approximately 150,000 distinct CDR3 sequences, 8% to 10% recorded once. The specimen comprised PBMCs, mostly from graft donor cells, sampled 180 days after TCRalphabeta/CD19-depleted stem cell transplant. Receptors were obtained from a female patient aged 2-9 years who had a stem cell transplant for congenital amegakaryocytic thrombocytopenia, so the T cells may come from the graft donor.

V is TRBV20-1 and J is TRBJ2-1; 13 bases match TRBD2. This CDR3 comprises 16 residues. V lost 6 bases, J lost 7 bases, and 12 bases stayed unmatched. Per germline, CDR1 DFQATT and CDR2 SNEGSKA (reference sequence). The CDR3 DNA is TGCAGTGCCCAAACTAGCGGGGGGGCCCCAAAGAATGAGCAGTTCTTC. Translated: CSAQTSGGAPKNEQFF.

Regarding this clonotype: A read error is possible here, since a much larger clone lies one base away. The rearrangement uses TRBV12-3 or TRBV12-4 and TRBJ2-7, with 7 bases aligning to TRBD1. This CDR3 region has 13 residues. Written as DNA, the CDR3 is TGTGCCAGCAGCCCCACCCGAGGGGGCGAGGAGTACTTC. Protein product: CASSPTRGGEEYF.

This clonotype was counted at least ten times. This chain's CDR3 is CASSVRQVSTDTQYF. The CDR3, as DNA: TGTGCCAGCAGTGTCCGACAGGTCAGCACAGATACGCAGTATTTT. This sequence joins TRBV25-1 and TRBJ2-3; D is possibly TRBD1 (6 bases). Germline CDR1 reads MGHDK; CDR2 reads SYGVNS. This CDR3 has 15 residues. The V and J ends lost 4 bases and 0 bases respectively, with 11 bases between them.

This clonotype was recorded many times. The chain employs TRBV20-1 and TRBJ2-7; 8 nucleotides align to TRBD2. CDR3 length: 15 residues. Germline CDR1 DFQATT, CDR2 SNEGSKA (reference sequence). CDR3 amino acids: CSLSLLPGLAYEQYF. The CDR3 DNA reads TGCAGCCTCTCACTACTCCCGGGACTAGCCTACGAGCAGTACTTC.

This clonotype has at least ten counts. CDR3 protein: CASSPKLTGRSYGYTF. DNA of the CDR3: TGTGCCAGCAGCCCAAAGTTGACAGGGAGGAGCTATGGCTACACCTTC. The rearrangement joins TRBV28 to TRBJ1-2, with 7 positions matching TRBD1. Germline V gene data show CDR1 as MDHEN and CDR2 as SYDVKM. The trim removed 6 bases at V and 4 bases at J, leaving 14 bases unmatched. This CDR3 is 16 amino acids long.

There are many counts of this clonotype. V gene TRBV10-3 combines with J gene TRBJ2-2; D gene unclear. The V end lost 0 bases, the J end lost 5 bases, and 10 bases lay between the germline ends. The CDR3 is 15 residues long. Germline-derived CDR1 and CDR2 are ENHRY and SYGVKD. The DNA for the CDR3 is TGTGCCATCAGTGAGTCGTTGGTTTGGACCGGGGAGCTGTTTTTT. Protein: CAISESLVWTGELFF.